A selection of T cell receptor beta chains follows, all from one sample in a study of T cells in Graves' hyperthyroidism and ophthalmopathy. TCRdb recomputed calls from the multiplex PCR reads with MiXCR, one row per CDR3 protein. The sample lists more than 300,000 distinct CDR3 sequences; around 18% were seen once. Sequencing was performed on blood. The receptors here all came from a man younger than 35 with Graves' ophthalmopathy. CDR3s include the opening cysteine and the closing phenylalanine or tryptophan. The D gene is left open where the match is weak. Only part of the rows carry a size: once, few, many, or a class if the clone is expanded.

DNA | CDR3 | size | J | V | length | D
TGCGCCAGCAGCTTGGAAGACAGCGATAACTATGGCTACACCTTC | CASSLEDSDNYGYTF | many | TRBJ1-2 | TRBV5-1 | 15 | NA
TGCAGTGCTGAGAGCGGGGGGATAGATACGCAGTATTTT | CSAESGGIDTQYF | many | TRBJ2-3 | TRBV20-1 | 13 | TRBD2
TGTGCCAGCAGCGCTGACGGGTATGGGGATACGCAGTATTTT | CASSADGYGDTQYF | few | TRBJ2-3 | TRBV9 | 14 | NA
TGTGCCAGCTCACCGATGGGGGCTAGCAATCAGCCCCAGCATTTT | CASSPMGASNQPQHF | NA | TRBJ1-5 | TRBV18 | 15 | NA
TGTGCCAGCAGCCAATCACAGGGGTCCTACAATGAGCAGTTCTTC | CASSQSQGSYNEQFF | many | TRBJ2-1 | TRBV3-1 | 15 | TRBD1
TGCGCCAGCAGCTTGGTTGGTAGCGGCTACAATGAGCAGTTCTTC | CASSLVGSGYNEQFF | NA | TRBJ2-1 | TRBV5-1 | 15 | NA
TGTGCCAGCAGTTTTACAGGGGACGCTGAGCAGTTCTTC | CASSFTGDAEQFF | few | TRBJ2-1 | TRBV6-5 | 13 | TRBD1
TGCAGTGCTAGAACTACAGGGAGGGGGACCTTC | CSARTTGRGTF | few | TRBJ1-2 | TRBV20-1 | 11 | NA
TGTGCCAGCAGCGACGACAGCCACGGGGAGCTGTTTTTT | CASSDDSHGELFF | few | TRBJ2-2 | TRBV11-3 | 13 | NA
TGCAGTGGGACTAGCGGGGGGGCCGGGCGTGAGCAGTTCTTC | CSGTSGGAGREQFF | few | TRBJ2-1 | TRBV20-1 | 14 | TRBD2
TGTGCCAGCAGTTATTCCAAAGGGACATTCTACGAGCAGTACTTC | CASSYSKGTFYEQYF | few | TRBJ2-7 | TRBV6-5 | 15 | NA
TGCGCCAGCAGCTCCACTACAGGGGACAATCAGCCCCAGCATTTT | CASSSTTGDNQPQHF | many | TRBJ1-5 | TRBV5-1 | 15 | TRBD1
TGCGCCAGCAGCCAACGGGGGGAAGGGGGCACTGAAGCTTTCTTT | CASSQRGEGGTEAFF | NA | TRBJ1-1 | TRBV4-1 | 15 | NA
TGTGCCACCAAGCAGGGGTCTTCTTCGGCTAATGAAAAACTGTTTTTT | CATKQGSSSANEKLFF | few | TRBJ1-4 | TRBV10-3 | 16 | NA
TGTGCCAGCAGCCAAGGAGGTGGCAGGGTGTATCAGCCCCAGCATTTT | CASSQGGGRVYQPQHF | many | TRBJ1-5 | TRBV3-1 | 16 | NA
TGTGCCAGTACCGGATTCAGGGAGGCTTTCTTT | CASTGFREAFF | NA | TRBJ1-1 | TRBV19 | 11 | NA
TGTGCCAGCAGACAACTAGCCGAGAACCAAGAGACCCAGTACTTC | CASRQLAENQETQYF | NA | TRBJ2-5 | TRBV6-1 | 15 | NA
TGCAGCGTTGAAGGGCCAGGGGGCCCCACCGAGCAGTACTTC | CSVEGPGGPTEQYF | NA | TRBJ2-7 | TRBV29-1 | 14 | TRBD1
TGTGCCAGCAGCCAACCCCCCCAGGGGTATCCCGGGGAGCTGTTTTTT | CASSQPPQGYPGELFF | NA | TRBJ2-2 | TRBV3-1 | 16 | NA
TGCGCCAGCAGCCAGGGGGACAGGTCCAATTCACCCCTCCACTTT | CASSQGDRSNSPLHF | NA | TRBJ1-6 | TRBV4-1 | 15 | TRBD1
TGTGCCAGCAGCCAAGACAGACAGGGCCGTAACACCTTC | CASSQDRQGRNTF | many | TRBJ1-2 | TRBV3-1 | 13 | TRBD1
TGTGCCAGTAGTATAGCCCCGACAGGTACCTACGAGCAGTACTTC | CASSIAPTGTYEQYF | NA | TRBJ2-7 | TRBV19 | 15 | NA
TGTGCCAGCAGCTCGATGGCCCAGGACCCTTACGAGCAGTACTTC | CASSSMAQDPYEQYF | many | TRBJ2-7 | TRBV11-3 | 15 | NA
TGTGCCAGCACCCCCCGAGGGGGGTATGGCTACACCTTC | CASTPRGGYGYTF | many | TRBJ1-2 | TRBV7-2 | 13 | NA
TGTGCCAGCAGCCAAGGGGGTATCCAAGAGACCCAGTACTTC | CASSQGGIQETQYF | many | TRBJ2-5 | TRBV7-3 | 14 | NA
TGTGCCAGCAGCCAAGAGTTCGGGACAGGGGAGACCCAGTACTTC | CASSQEFGTGETQYF | once | TRBJ2-5 | TRBV3-1 | 15 | TRBD1
TGTGCCAGCAGGGGACAGGGGACGGGGGCGAACACCATATATTTT | CASRGQGTGANTIYF | NA | TRBJ1-3 | TRBV2 | 15 | TRBD1